A single sample gave rise to the 18 T cell receptor beta chains below, sequenced in a study of blood T cell repertoires in COVID-19. Here immunoSEQ multiplex PCR was the method, and the copy in TCRdb shows in-frame clones only, minus some. Of about 220,000 clones in the sample, 70% to 85% were seen once. The sample consisted of peripheral blood. The receptors were gathered from a man in his forties or fifties with active or convalescent COVID-19.

About this clone itself: This CDR3 is also generated by other DNA sequences in the sample. J is TRBJ2-3 and V is TRBV28, with 10 bases identical to TRBD2. Germline V gene sequence: CDR1 MDHEN, CDR2 SYDVKM. The V segment lost 6 bases and the J segment 5 bases; nucleotides outside the gene matches: 5. This CDR3 is built from 14 residues. The CDR3 sequence is CASRLAGGGDTQYF. As DNA, the CDR3 is TGTGCCAGCAGGTTAGCGGGAGGTGGAGATACGCAGTATTTT. Combining the CDR3 with reference TRBV28 and TRBJ2-3 gives the whole variable domain DVKVTQSSRYLVKRTGEKVFLECVQDMDHENMFWYRQDPGLGLRLIYFSYDVKMKEKGDIPEGYSVSREKKERFSLILESASTNQTSMYLCASRLAGGGDTQYFGPGTRLTVL.

The V call is TRBV28, the J call TRBJ2-1; 7 nucleotides agree with TRBD2. The length of the CDR3 is 15 residues. CDR1 and CDR2 (germline): MDHEN, SYDVKM. Losses at the gene ends were 5 bases for V and 6 bases for J; bases not matched to a gene: 10. CDR3 nucleotides: TGTGCCAGCAGTCCCCGCGGAGCGGGGACCAATGAGCAGTTCTTC. Translated: CASSPRGAGTNEQFF.

This sequence joins TRBV4-1 and TRBJ2-1; maybe TRBD2 (6 bases). CDR3 length: 17 residues. Germline-derived CDR1 and CDR2 are MGHRA and YSYEKL. V lost 1 base to trimming and J lost 0 bases, with 13 bases between them. CDR3: CASSQVGIADSYNEQFF. In DNA form, the CDR3 reads TGCGCCAGCAGCCAAGTCGGAATAGCGGACTCCTACAATGAGCAGTTCTTC.

The rearrangement joins TRBV29-1 to TRBJ2-2; 9 bases map to TRBD2. Trimming removed 3 bases from V and 6 bases from J; junction bases left unmatched: 2. The germline V gene has CDR1 SQVTM and CDR2 ANQGSEA. This CDR3 has 13 residues. CDR3 in amino acids: CSVDGGRAGELFF. The CDR3 region has the DNA TGCAGCGTTGATGGCGGGAGGGCCGGGGAGCTGTTTTTT.

The V and J genes are TRBV7-5 and TRBJ2-7; the table's TRBD2 call for D was not verified on the DNA. TRBV7-5 corresponds to a pseudogene. This CDR3 has 18 residues. The CDR3 nucleotides read TGTGTCAGAAGCTTAGCTGGACTAGCGGGAGTGGTTGACTACGAGCAGTACTTC. This translates into CVRSLAGLAGVVDYEQYF.

The chain is built from TRBV3-1 (or the pseudogene TRBV3-2) and TRBJ2-5, with a weak D call TRBD2 (7 bases). CDR3 size: 17 residues. V was trimmed by 5 bases and J by 4 bases, leaving 23 bases between them. Germline assignment: CDR1 LGHDT and CDR2 YNNKEL (reference sequence). Here the CDR3 DNA reads TGTGCCAGCAGCTTGAATTTTGGGGGGGGGCCTGTAGAGACCCAGTACTTC. Translated: CASSLNFGGGPVETQYF.

The chain employs TRBV9 and TRBJ1-6; TRBD1 might be the D (5 bases). The CDR3 is 19 residues long. Deletions cut 1 base from V and 14 bases from J, with 31 bases between. Germline V gene sequence: CDR1 SGDLS, CDR2 YYNGEE. The CDR3: CASSVQGKWWGEGYLALHF. The CDR3 DNA reads as TGTGCCAGCAGCGTACAAGGGAAGTGGTGGGGGGAGGGATATCTGGCCCTCCACTTT.

V usage is TRBV2 and J usage is TRBJ1-2; 9 bases align to TRBD1. There are 14 residues in the CDR3. Germline-derived CDR1 and CDR2 are SNHLY and FYNNEI. The trim removed 8 bases at V and 6 bases at J, leaving 10 bases unmatched. The CDR3 DNA follows: TGTGCCAGCCTATGGGACAGGGCGGGGGATGGCTACACCTTC. Its protein is CASLWDRAGDGYTF.

The rearrangement links TRBV27 to TRBJ2-7, with a weak D call TRBD2 (7 bases). Per germline, CDR1 MNHEY and CDR2 SMNVEV (reference sequence). The length of the CDR3 is 13 residues. V dropped 6 bases and J dropped 10 bases, with 19 bases sitting between them. CDR3 loop: CASRPLGGALQYV. Here the CDR3 DNA reads TGTGCCAGCAGACCTCTGGGGGGGGCGCTTCAGTACGTC.

This rearrangement joins TRBV29-1 to TRBJ1-2; 10 bases agree with TRBD1. The CDR3 sequence is 15 residues long. The J segment lost 5 bases and the V segment lost 4 bases, leaving 10 bases of the junction unmatched. Germline V CDR1 and CDR2: SQVTM, ANQGSEA. CDR3 sequence reads: CSVGRGTGARYGYTF. In DNA form, the CDR3 reads TGCAGCGTTGGGCGAGGGACAGGGGCGCGGTATGGCTACACCTTC.

This clone appeared a single time. This chain links TRBV6-6 with TRBJ2-1; D is ambiguous. The V end lost 2 bases, the J end lost 2 bases, and 4 bases lay between the germline ends. Looked up from germline, CDR1 is MNHNY and CDR2 is SVGAGI (reference sequence). The CDR3 sequence is 13 residues long. CDR3 DNA: TGTGCCAGCAGTTACAGCACCTACAATGAGCAGTTCTTC. Protein sequence: CASSYSTYNEQFF.

On this clone: Distinct nucleotide sequences in the sample also encode this CDR3. The rearrangement uses TRBV20-1 and TRBJ1-1; possible D gene TRBD1, 5 bases. The CDR3 consists of 12 residues. Germline V gene data show CDR1 as DFQATT and CDR2 as SNEGSKA (reference sequence). V was pared by 3 bases and J by 4 bases, with 9 bases between. The CDR3 region has the DNA TGCAGTGCTAGTCGCGGGGGCACTGAAGCTTTCTTT. Protein sequence: CSASRGGTEAFF.

The chain has TRBV9 and TRBJ1-3; D might be TRBD1 (6 bases). V lost 3 bases, J lost 0 bases, and 13 bases lay in between. Germline loops: CDR1 SGDLS, CDR2 YYNGEE. This CDR3 spans 16 amino acids. This CDR3 is CASSEDSPNSGNTIYF. In DNA form, the CDR3 reads TGTGCCAGCAGCGAGGACAGCCCAAACTCTGGAAACACCATATATTTT.

The rearrangement joins TRBV2 to TRBJ2-7; 7 bases line up with TRBD1. CDR3 length equals 12 residues. From germline, CDR1 is SNHLY and CDR2 FYNNEI. The V segment lost 7 bases and the J segment 2 bases; nucleotides outside the gene matches: 2. CDR3 sequence: CASKGQPYEQYF. The CDR3 DNA sequence: TGTGCCAGCAAGGGACAGCCCTACGAGCAGTACTTC.

CDR3 sequence: CASSSPPGTGLYNEQFF. CDR3 sequence (DNA): TGTGCCAGCAGCTCCCCCCCCGGGACAGGGTTGTACAATGAGCAGTTCTTC. J is TRBJ2-1 and V is TRBV7-6; 9 nucleotides match TRBD1. The CDR3 runs 17 residues. Trimming at V came to 4 bases and at J to 4 bases, leaving 11 bases not matched to a gene. Germline V lookup: CDR1 SGHVS, CDR2 FNYEAQ.

This chain links TRBV5-1 with TRBJ2-7; 8 bases align to TRBD1. The CDR3 has 16 amino acids. V dropped 0 bases and J dropped 6; count of bases not matched to a gene: 11. Germline V gives CDR1 SGHRS, CDR2 YFSETQ. CDR3 amino acids: CASSLAGTGGSGEQYF. CDR3 nucleotides: TGCGCCAGCAGCTTGGCCGGGACAGGAGGCTCTGGCGAGCAGTACTTC.

The rearrangement links TRBV20-1 to TRBJ1-1; tentative D call: TRBD1 (6 bases). Trimming cost V 3 bases and J 2 bases, with 19 bases left between them. The CDR3 has 16 residues. Germline V gene data show CDR1 as DFQATT and CDR2 as SNEGSKA (reference sequence). The CDR3 sequence: CSASGGTAWGNTEAFF. The CDR3 DNA follows: TGCAGTGCTAGTGGGGGCACAGCCTGGGGTAACACTGAAGCTTTCTTT.

The rearrangement joins TRBV2 to TRBJ2-1; maybe TRBD2 (6 bases). The V end lost 7 bases, the J end lost 4 bases, and 17 bases lay between the germline ends. From germline, CDR1 is SNHLY and CDR2 FYNNEI. The CDR3 covers 15 residues. CDR3 DNA sequence: TGTGCCAGCAAGACGGGAGTTCACAAGTACAATGAGCAGTTCTTC. It specifies CASKTGVHKYNEQFF.